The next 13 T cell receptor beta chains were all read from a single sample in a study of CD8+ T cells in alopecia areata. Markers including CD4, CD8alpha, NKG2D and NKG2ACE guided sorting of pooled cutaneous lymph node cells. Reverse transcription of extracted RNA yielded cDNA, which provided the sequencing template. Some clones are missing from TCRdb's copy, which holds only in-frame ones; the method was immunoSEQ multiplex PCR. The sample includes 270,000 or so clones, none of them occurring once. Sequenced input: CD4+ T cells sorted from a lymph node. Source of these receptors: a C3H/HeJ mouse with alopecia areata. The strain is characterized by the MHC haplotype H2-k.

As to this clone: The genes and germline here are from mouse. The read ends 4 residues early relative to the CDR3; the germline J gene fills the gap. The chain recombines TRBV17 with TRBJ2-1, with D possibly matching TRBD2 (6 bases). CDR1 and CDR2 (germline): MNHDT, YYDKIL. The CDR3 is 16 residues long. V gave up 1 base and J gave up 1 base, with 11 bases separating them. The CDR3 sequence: CASSRVPGLNYAEQFF. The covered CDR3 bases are TGTGCTAGCAGTAGAGTCCCGGGACTAAACTATGCT.

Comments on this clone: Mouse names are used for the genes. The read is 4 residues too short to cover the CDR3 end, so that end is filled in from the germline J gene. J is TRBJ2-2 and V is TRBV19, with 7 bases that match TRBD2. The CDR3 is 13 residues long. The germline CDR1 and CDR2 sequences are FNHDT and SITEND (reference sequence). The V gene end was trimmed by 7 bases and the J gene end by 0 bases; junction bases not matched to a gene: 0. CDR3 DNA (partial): TGTGCCAGCGGGGGGGCAAACACCGGG. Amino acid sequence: CASGGANTG. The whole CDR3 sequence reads CASGGANTGQLYF.

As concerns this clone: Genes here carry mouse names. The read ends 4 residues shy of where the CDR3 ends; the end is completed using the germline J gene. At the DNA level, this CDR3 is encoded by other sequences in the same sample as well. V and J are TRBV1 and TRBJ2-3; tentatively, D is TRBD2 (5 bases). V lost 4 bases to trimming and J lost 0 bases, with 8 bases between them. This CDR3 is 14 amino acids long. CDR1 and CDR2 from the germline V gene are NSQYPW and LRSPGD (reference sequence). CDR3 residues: CTCSGWGSAETLYF. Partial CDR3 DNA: TGCACCTGCAGTGGTTGGGGAAGTGCAGAA.

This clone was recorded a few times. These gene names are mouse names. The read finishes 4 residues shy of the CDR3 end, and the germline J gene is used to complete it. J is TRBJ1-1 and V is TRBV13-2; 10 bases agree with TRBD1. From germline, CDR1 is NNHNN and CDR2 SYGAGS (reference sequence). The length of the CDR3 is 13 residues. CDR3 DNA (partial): TGTGCCAGCGGTGAGGGACAGGGGACA. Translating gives CASGEGQGT. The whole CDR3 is CASGEGQGTEVFF.

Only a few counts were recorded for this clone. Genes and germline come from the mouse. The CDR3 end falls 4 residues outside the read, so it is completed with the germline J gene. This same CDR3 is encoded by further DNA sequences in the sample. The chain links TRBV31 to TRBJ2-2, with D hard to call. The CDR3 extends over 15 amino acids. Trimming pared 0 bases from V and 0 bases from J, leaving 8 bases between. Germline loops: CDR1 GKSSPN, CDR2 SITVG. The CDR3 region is CAWSLGTANTGQLYF. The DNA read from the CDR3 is TGTGCCTGGAGTCTAGGTACAGCAAACACCGGG.

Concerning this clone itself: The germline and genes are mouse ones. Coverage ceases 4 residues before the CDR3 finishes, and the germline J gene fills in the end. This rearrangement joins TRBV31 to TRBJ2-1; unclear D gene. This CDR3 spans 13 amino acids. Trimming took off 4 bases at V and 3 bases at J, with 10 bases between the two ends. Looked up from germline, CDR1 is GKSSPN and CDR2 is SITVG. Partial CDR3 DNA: TGTGCCTGGAAGGTTACAATCTATGCT. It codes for CAWKVTIYA. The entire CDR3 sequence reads CAWKVTIYAEQFF.

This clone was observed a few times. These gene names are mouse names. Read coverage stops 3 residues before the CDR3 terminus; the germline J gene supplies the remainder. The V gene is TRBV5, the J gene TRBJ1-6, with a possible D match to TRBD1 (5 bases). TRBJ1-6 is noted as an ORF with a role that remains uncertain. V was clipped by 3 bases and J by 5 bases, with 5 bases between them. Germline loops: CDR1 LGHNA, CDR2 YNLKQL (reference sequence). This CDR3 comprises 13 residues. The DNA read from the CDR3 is TGTGCCAGCAGCCACAGGGATAATTCGCCC. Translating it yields CASSHRDNSP. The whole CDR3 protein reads CASSHRDNSPLYF.

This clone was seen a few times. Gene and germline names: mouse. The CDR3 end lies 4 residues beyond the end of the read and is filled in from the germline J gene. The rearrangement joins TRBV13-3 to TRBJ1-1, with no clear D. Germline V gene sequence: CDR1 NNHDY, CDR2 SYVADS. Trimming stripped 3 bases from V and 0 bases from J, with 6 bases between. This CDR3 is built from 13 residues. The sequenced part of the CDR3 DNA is TGTGCCAGCAGTGCTGTAGCAAACACA. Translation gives CASSAVANT. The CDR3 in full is CASSAVANTEVFF.

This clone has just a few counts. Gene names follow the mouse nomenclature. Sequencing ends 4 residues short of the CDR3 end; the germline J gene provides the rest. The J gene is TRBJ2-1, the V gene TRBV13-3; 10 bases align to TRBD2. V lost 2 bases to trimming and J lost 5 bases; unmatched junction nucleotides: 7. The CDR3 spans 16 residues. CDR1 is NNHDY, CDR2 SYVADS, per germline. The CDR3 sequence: CASSEHWGGPDAEQFF. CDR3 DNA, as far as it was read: TGTGCCAGCAGTGAACACTGGGGGGGGCCGGATGCT.

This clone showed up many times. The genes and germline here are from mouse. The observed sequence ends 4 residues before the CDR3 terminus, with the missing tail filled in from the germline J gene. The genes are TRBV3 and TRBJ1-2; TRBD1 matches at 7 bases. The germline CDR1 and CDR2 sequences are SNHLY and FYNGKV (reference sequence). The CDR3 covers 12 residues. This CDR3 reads CGRGTANSDYTF. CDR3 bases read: TGTGGAAGAGGGACAGCAAACTCC. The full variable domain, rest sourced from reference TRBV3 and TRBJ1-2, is GPKVLQIPSHQIIDMGQMVTLNCDPVSNHLYFYWYKQILGQQMEFLVNFYNGKVMEKSKLFKDQFSVERPDGSYFTLKIQPTALEDSAVYFCGRGTANSDYTFGSGTRLLVI.

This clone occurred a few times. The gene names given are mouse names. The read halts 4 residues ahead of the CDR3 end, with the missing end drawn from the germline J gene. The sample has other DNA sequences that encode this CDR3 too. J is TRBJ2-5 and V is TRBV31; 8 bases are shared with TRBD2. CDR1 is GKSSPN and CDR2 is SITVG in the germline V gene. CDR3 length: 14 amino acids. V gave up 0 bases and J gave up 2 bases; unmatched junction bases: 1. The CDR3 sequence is CAWSLLGVQDTQYF. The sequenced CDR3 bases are TGTGCCTGGAGTCTACTGGGGGTCCAAGAC.

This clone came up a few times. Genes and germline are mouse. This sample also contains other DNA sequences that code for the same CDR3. CDR3 in amino acids: CAWSPSGTANSDYTF. The part of the CDR3 DNA that was read is TGTGCCTGGAGTCCATCGGGGACAGCAAACTCC. The J gene is TRBJ1-2, the V gene TRBV31; 7 bases are a match to TRBD1. The missing CDR3 end, 4 residues past where the read stops, is filled in from the germline J gene. The CDR3 is 15 residues long. V shed 1 base, J shed 0 bases, and the junction held 5 bases outside the gene matches. Germline V gene data show CDR1 as GKSSPN and CDR2 as SITVG.

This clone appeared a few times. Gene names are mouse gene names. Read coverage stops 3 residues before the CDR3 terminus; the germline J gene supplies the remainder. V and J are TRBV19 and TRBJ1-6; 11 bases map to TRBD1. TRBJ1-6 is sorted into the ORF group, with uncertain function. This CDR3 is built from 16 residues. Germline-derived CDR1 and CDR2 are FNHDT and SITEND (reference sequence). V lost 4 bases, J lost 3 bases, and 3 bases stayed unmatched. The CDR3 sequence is CASSLGTGGYNSPLYF. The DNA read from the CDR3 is TGTGCCAGCAGTCTCGGGACAGGGGGCTATAATTCGCCC.